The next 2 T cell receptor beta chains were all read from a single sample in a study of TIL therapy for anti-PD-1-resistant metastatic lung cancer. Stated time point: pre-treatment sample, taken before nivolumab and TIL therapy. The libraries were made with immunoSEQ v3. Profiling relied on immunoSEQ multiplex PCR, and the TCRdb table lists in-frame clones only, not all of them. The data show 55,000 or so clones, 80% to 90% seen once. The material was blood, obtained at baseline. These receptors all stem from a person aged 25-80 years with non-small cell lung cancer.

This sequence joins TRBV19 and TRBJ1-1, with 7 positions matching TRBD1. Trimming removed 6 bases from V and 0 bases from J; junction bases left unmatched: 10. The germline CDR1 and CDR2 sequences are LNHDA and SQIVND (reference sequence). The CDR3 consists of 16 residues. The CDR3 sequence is CASRPGQFLMNTEAFF. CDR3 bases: TGTGCCAGTAGACCGGGACAGTTTTTAATGAACACTGAAGCTTTCTTT. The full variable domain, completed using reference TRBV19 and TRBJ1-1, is DGGITQSPKYLFRKEGQNVTLSCEQNLNHDAMYWYRQDPGQGLRLIYYSQIVNDFQKGDIAEGYSVSREKKESFPLTVTSAQKNPTAFYLCASRPGQFLMNTEAFFGQGTRLTVV.

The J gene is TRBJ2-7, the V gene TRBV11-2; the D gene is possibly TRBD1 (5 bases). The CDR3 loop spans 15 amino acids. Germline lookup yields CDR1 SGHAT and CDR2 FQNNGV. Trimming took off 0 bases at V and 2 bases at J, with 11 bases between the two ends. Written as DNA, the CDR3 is TGTGCCAGCAGCTTAGATTGGGGCCCTACCTACGAGCAGTACTTC. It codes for CASSLDWGPTYEQYF.